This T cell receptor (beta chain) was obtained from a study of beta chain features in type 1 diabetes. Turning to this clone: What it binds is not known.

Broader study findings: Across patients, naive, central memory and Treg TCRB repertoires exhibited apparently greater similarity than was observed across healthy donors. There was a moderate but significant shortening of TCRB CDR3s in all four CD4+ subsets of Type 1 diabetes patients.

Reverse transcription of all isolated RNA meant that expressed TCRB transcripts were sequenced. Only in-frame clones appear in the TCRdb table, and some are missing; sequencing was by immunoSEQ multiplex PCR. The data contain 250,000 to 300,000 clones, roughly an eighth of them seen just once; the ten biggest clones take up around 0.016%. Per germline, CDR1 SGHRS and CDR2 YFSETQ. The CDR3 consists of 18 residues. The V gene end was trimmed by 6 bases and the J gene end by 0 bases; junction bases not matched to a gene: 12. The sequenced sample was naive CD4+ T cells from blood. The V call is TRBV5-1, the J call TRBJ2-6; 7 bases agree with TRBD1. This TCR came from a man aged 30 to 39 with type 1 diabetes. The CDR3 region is CASTKDRSTSSGANVLTF. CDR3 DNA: TGCGCCAGCACCAAGGACAGGTCTACCTCCTCTGGGGCCAACGTCCTGACTTTC.